This TCR beta chain was sequenced during a study of T-cell memory formation after mild COVID-19. Overall study findings and caveats: Those CD4+ clones that contracted were mainly in CM and EM (CD8+ ones in EMRA).

From germline, CDR1 is MGHRA and CDR2 YSYEKL. This CDR3 spans 13 amino acids. V lost 0 bases to trimming and J lost 3 bases, with 4 bases between them. Constant-segment primers served in 5'RACE that generated TCR alpha and TCR beta cDNA libraries bearing sample barcodes and UMIs. TCRdb called the 5' RACE reads again in MiXCR, with one record for every CDR3 protein. The sample consists of about 150,000 distinct CDR3 sequences, roughly 21% of them appearing once. This clonotype was observed at least ten times. Its target is not known. Sequencing used PBMCs or a T cell subset sorted from them (not recorded which). V and J are TRBV4-1 and TRBJ2-3, with D hard to call. The sequence derives from an adult woman who had mild COVID-19 (a few samples of this study predate the infection). Cell type and time point are not known. The CDR3: CASSQDGTDTQYF. The CDR3 nucleotides are TGCGCCAGCAGCCAAGATGGGACAGATACGCAGTATTTT.